These 20 T cell receptor beta chains were sequenced from one sample in a study of blood T cells in healthy people across ages. PCR was performed a second time for about 6 to 12 cycles using a sample-barcoded 5' primer and a J-beta primer mix. TCRdb reanalysed the 5' RACE reads using MiXCR and keeps one entry per CDR3 protein. The table records about 1.7 million distinct CDR3 sequences, 28% of them present only once. Sequencing was carried out using blood. All receptors derive from a woman aged 25 to 39 in good health.

This clonotype came up a few times. The chain is built from TRBV5-1 and TRBJ2-7; 8 bases match TRBD1. The CDR3 spans 15 residues. Germline V CDR1 and CDR2: SGHRS, YFSETQ. The V segment lost 0 bases and the J segment 3 bases; nucleotides outside the gene matches: 5. The DNA of the CDR3 is TGCGCCAGCAGCTTGGTTGGGACAGGAAACTACGAGCAGTACTTC. This sequence encodes CASSLVGTGNYEQYF.

The chain uses TRBV6-5 and TRBJ2-5, with TRBD1 matching over 7 bases. Trimming at V came to 6 bases and at J to 1 base, leaving 8 bases not matched to a gene. CDR3 length: 15 residues. CDR1 is MNHEY, CDR2 SVGAGI, per germline. The CDR3 is CASRSTGSPQETQYF. The CDR3 region has the DNA TGTGCCAGCAGATCGACAGGGTCCCCCCAAGAGACCCAGTACTTC.

This chain links TRBV4-1 with TRBJ1-3; 8 positions agree with TRBD1. V lost 0 bases, J lost 2 bases, and 6 bases stayed unmatched. Germline V gives CDR1 MGHRA, CDR2 YSYEKL. This CDR3 comprises 17 residues. The CDR3 here is CASSQDPSRGPGNTIYF. The CDR3 bases are TGCGCCAGCAGCCAAGATCCCTCCAGGGGGCCTGGAAACACCATATATTTT.

This clonotype has a handful of counts. V is TRBV10-3 and J is TRBJ1-5; tentative D call: TRBD1 (6 bases). The CDR3 extends over 13 amino acids. Per germline, CDR1 ENHRY and CDR2 SYGVKD. Trimming stripped 6 bases from V and 3 bases from J, with 9 bases between. The chain's CDR3 is CAIRTGANQPQHF. CDR3 nucleotide sequence: TGTGCCATCAGGACAGGAGCCAATCAGCCCCAGCATTTT.

This sequence joins TRBV3-1 and TRBJ2-1; 7 bases line up with TRBD2. The CDR3 has 14 amino acids. With V trimmed by 5 bases and J by 9 bases, 10 bases remained unmatched. Germline V gene lookup returns CDR1 LGHDT and CDR2 YNNKEL (reference sequence). CDR3 amino acids: CASSFGLGRAEQFF. In DNA, the CDR3 is TGTGCCAGCAGCTTTGGACTAGGGCGGGCTGAGCAGTTCTTC.

The chain uses TRBV12-5 and TRBJ2-3; TRBD2 might be the D (5 bases). The germline V gene has CDR1 LGHNT and CDR2 FRNRAP. V lost 6 bases and J 2 bases, leaving 12 bases between the germline ends. This CDR3 is built from 14 residues. The CDR3 bases are TGTGCTAGTGGGAGCGGAGTGCCCACAGATACGCAGTATTTT. This sequence encodes CASGSGVPTDTQYF.

This clonotype occurred a few times. The chain recombines TRBV5-1 with TRBJ2-2; no clear D. V shed 0 bases and J shed 6 bases, with 15 bases lying between them. Germline CDR1 and CDR2: SGHRS and YFSETQ. The CDR3 is 16 amino acids. The CDR3 spells CASSLAVWGSAGELFF. The CDR3 DNA reads as TGCGCCAGCAGCTTGGCCGTGTGGGGATCGGCCGGGGAGCTGTTTTTT.

As concerns this clonotype: A much larger clone sits a single nucleotide away, making a read error possible. The chain combines TRBV20-1 with TRBJ2-1, with a tentative D call TRBD1 (5 bases). The CDR3 loop spans 14 amino acids. In germline, CDR1 is DFQATT, CDR2 SNEGSKA (reference sequence). In DNA, the CDR3 is TGCAGTGCGGCAGGGCCTCGGTTATACAATGAGCGGTTCTTC. Its translation is CSAAGPRLYNERFF.

The chain couples TRBV6-6 to TRBJ1-2; D perhaps matches TRBD1 (5 bases). Deletions cut 2 bases from V and 4 bases from J, with 11 bases between. CDR1 MNHNY and CDR2 SVGAGI come from the germline V gene (reference sequence). This CDR3 contains 14 residues. CDR3 in amino acids: CASSYVLGGYGYTF. Written as DNA, the CDR3 is TGTGCCAGCAGTTACGTGCTGGGGGGCTATGGCTACACCTTC.

This clonotype occurred many times. This chain links TRBV7-8 with TRBJ2-1; the match to TRBD1 covers 9 bases. Germline V gene sequence: CDR1 SGHVS, CDR2 FQNEAQ. The CDR3 loop spans 16 amino acids. Trimming cost V 1 base and J 4 bases; bases outside gene matches: 5. In DNA form, the CDR3 reads TGTGCCAGCAGCTTAGACCAGGACAGGGGTTACAATGAGCAGTTCTTC. Translation gives CASSLDQDRGYNEQFF.

This chain connects TRBV5-1 to TRBJ2-2; TRBD1 might be the D (5 bases). The CDR3 totals 16 residues. CDR1 and CDR2 (germline): SGHRS, YFSETQ. V was shortened by 5 bases and J by 3 bases, with 17 bases between the two germline ends. Here the CDR3 reads CASSPLSRVHTGELFF. As DNA, the CDR3 is TGCGCCAGCAGTCCTCTATCCAGGGTCCACACCGGGGAGCTGTTTTTT.

Concerning this clonotype itself: One end of the junction does not line up with germline, which may come from a read error. V usage is TRBV13 and J usage is TRBJ2-1, with D possibly matching TRBD1 (6 bases). The CDR3 is made up of 16 amino acids. Germline-derived CDR1 and CDR2 are PRHDT and FYEKMQ (reference sequence). The DNA of the CDR3 is TGTACCAGCAGCCCCGCGAGAAGGACAGAAAACAATGAGCAGTTCTTC. This gives the protein CTSSPARRTENNEQFF.

This clonotype has a handful of counts. The chain joins TRBV6-1 to TRBJ1-1; D is uncertain. This CDR3 region has 13 residues. Between the trimmed V and J ends, which lost 2 bases and 4 bases, there was a span of 8 bases. The germline V gene has CDR1 MNHNS and CDR2 SASEGT. The CDR3 sequence is CASSELTGTEAFF. CDR3 DNA sequence: TGTGCCAGCAGTGAACTGACGGGCACTGAAGCTTTCTTT.

At least ten counts were recorded for this clonotype. This sequence joins TRBV5-1 and TRBJ2-1; 8 bases line up with TRBD2. The CDR3 contains 17 residues. Germline V CDR1 and CDR2: SGHRS, YFSETQ. V dropped 0 bases and J dropped 0; count of bases not matched to a gene: 5. The CDR3 DNA follows: TGCGCCAGCAGCTTGGTGGGCGGGACTAGCTCCTACAATGAGCAGTTCTTC. It is translated as CASSLVGGTSSYNEQFF.

In this sample, this clonotype turned up many times. V is TRBV11-2 and J is TRBJ2-7; the D gene is possibly TRBD2 (5 bases). Germline-derived CDR1 and CDR2 are SGHAT and FQNNGV. CDR3 size: 17 residues. V was pared by 4 bases and J by 4 bases, with 23 bases between. The CDR3: CASSSAFSATTGYEQYF. CDR3 DNA: TGTGCCAGCAGCTCAGCTTTTAGCGCTACGACCGGTTACGAGCAGTACTTC.

This clonotype was picked up a small number of times. V and J are TRBV12-3 or TRBV12-4 and TRBJ2-7; D perhaps matches TRBD1 (5 bases). The CDR3 extends over 15 amino acids. V was clipped by 4 bases and J by 3 bases, with 16 bases between them. CDR3 amino acids: CASSSHRQRDYEQYF. The CDR3 DNA follows: TGTGCCAGCAGTTCGCACAGACAGAGAGACTACGAGCAGTACTTC.

V usage is TRBV27 and J usage is TRBJ1-1; D is possibly TRBD1 (5 bases). The germline CDR1 and CDR2 sequences are MNHEY and SMNVEV (reference sequence). V lost 5 bases and J 0 bases, leaving 13 bases between the germline ends. The CDR3 covers 15 residues. CDR3 region: CASSNSGRMNTEAFF. The CDR3 DNA sequence: TGTGCCAGCAGTAACTCGGGACGGATGAACACTGAAGCTTTCTTT.

This clonotype was seen a few times. The J gene is TRBJ2-5, the V gene TRBV7-2; D is unclear. The CDR3 totals 14 residues. Germline V gives CDR1 SGHTA, CDR2 FQGNSA. Trimming pared 1 base from V and 5 bases from J, leaving 11 bases between. This chain's CDR3 is CASSLVASHETQYF. The CDR3 nucleotides read TGTGCCAGCAGCTTAGTCGCTAGTCACGAGACCCAGTACTTC.

This clonotype was seen only a few times. The chain is built from TRBV5-1 and TRBJ2-2, with TRBD1 matching 7 bases. J gave up 3 bases and V 6 bases, and 5 bases lay outside the gene matches. Per the germline V gene, CDR1 is SGHRS and CDR2 is YFSETQ. The CDR3 contains 14 residues. The CDR3 sequence is CASMTGYDTGELFF. CDR3 DNA: TGCGCCAGCATGACAGGGTACGACACCGGGGAGCTGTTTTTT.

The chain uses TRBV6-5 and TRBJ2-7; D gene unclear. From germline, CDR1 is MNHEY and CDR2 SVGAGI. CDR3 length: 15 residues. Trimming removed 5 bases at V and 7 bases at J, with 21 bases between. The CDR3 region has the DNA TGTGCCAGCAGTCCAGGACGAGTGGGGTACAATGAGCAGTACTTC. Translating it yields CASSPGRVGYNEQYF.